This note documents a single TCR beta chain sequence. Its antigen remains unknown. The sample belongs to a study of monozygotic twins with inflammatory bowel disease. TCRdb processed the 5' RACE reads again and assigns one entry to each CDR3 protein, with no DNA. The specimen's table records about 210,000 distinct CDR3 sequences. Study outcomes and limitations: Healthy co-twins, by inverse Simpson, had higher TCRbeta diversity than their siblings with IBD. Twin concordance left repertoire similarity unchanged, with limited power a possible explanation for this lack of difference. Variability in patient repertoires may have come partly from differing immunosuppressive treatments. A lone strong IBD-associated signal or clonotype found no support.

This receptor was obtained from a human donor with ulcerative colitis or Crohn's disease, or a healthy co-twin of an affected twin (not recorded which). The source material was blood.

The CDR3 region is CASMEVRGADSNEQFF. V gene TRBV5-1 combines with J gene TRBJ2-1; TCRdb's D gene call, TRBD1, goes unchecked for lack of DNA. Germline values: CDR1 SGHRS, CDR2 YFSETQ. The CDR3 length is 16 residues.